Listed below are T cell receptor beta chains from one sample, sequenced in a study of beta chain features in type 1 diabetes. Assay used: immunoSEQ multiplex PCR; TCRdb lists only in-frame clones, some missing. The data contain fewer than 350,000 clones, 15% of them singletons. The sample consisted of naive CD4+ T cells from blood. All receptors come from a man aged 18-30 years with type 1 diabetes. CDR3s include the opening cysteine and the closing phenylalanine or tryptophan. The D gene is left open where the match is weak. Part of the rows lack a size; the others show once, few, many or a class for expanded clones.

d_gene: .; j_gene: TRBJ2-5; abundance: .; v_gene: TRBV6-1; CDR3aa: CASSEPRETQYF; CDR3nt: TGTGCCAGCAGTGAACCGAGAGAGACCCAGTACTTC
d_gene: .; j_gene: TRBJ2-7; abundance: .; v_gene: TRBV5-1; CDR3aa: CASSRQAGTHYEQYF; CDR3nt: TGCGCCAGCAGCCGACAGGCTGGCACCCATTACGAGCAGTACTTC
d_gene: TRBD2; j_gene: TRBJ2-1; abundance: few; v_gene: TRBV7-2; CDR3aa: CASSSLAGRHNEQFF; CDR3nt: TGTGCCAGCAGCTCACTAGCGGGGAGACACAATGAGCAGTTCTTC
d_gene: .; j_gene: TRBJ2-5; abundance: few; v_gene: TRBV28; CDR3aa: CASSSATTGTQYF; CDR3nt: TGTGCCAGCAGTTCGGCCACGACGGGGACCCAGTACTTC
d_gene: TRBD2; j_gene: TRBJ2-1; abundance: .; v_gene: TRBV4-1; CDR3aa: CASESGGNEQFF; CDR3nt: TGCGCCAGCGAATCGGGAGGAAATGAGCAGTTCTTC
d_gene: .; j_gene: TRBJ2-1; abundance: .; v_gene: TRBV4-2; CDR3aa: CASSQDRSTVAYNEQFF; CDR3nt: TGTGCCAGCAGCCAAGATCGTTCGACAGTTGCCTACAATGAGCAGTTCTTC
d_gene: .; j_gene: TRBJ2-7; abundance: few; v_gene: TRBV7-2; CDR3aa: CASSGLGGLSRYEQYF; CDR3nt: TGTGCCAGCAGCGGATTGGGTGGGCTATCCCGATACGAGCAGTACTTC
d_gene: .; j_gene: TRBJ2-6; abundance: few; v_gene: TRBV7-2; CDR3aa: CASSPSPGLGANVLTF; CDR3nt: TGTGCCAGCAGCCCCTCCCCAGGGCTTGGGGCCAACGTCCTGACTTTC
d_gene: TRBD1; j_gene: TRBJ2-7; abundance: few; v_gene: TRBV7-2; CDR3aa: CASSQQGADREQYF; CDR3nt: TGTGCCAGCAGCCAACAGGGGGCCGATCGGGAGCAGTACTTC
d_gene: TRBD1; j_gene: TRBJ2-1; abundance: .; v_gene: TRBV7-9; CDR3aa: CASSLVQGPNYNEQFF; CDR3nt: TGTGCCAGCAGCTTAGTACAGGGGCCTAATTACAATGAGCAGTTCTTC
d_gene: .; j_gene: TRBJ1-5; abundance: .; v_gene: TRBV14; CDR3aa: CASSQGTLNQPQHF; CDR3nt: TGTGCCAGCAGCCAGGGGACTCTTAATCAGCCCCAGCATTTT
d_gene: .; j_gene: TRBJ2-5; abundance: few; v_gene: TRBV20-1; CDR3aa: CSASRQETQYF; CDR3nt: TGCAGTGCTAGTCGCCAAGAGACCCAGTACTTC
d_gene: TRBD1; j_gene: TRBJ2-7; abundance: .; v_gene: TRBV11-2; CDR3aa: CASSLETGVSEQYF; CDR3nt: TGTGCCAGCAGCTTAGAGACAGGGGTTAGCGAGCAGTACTTC
d_gene: TRBD1; j_gene: TRBJ1-1; abundance: .; v_gene: TRBV28; CDR3aa: CASSIVHRGGNTEAFF; CDR3nt: TGTGCCAGCAGTATAGTTCACAGGGGAGGGAACACTGAAGCTTTCTTT
d_gene: TRBD1; j_gene: TRBJ2-1; abundance: .; v_gene: TRBV7-2; CDR3aa: CASSPHRDRNNEQFF; CDR3nt: TGTGCCAGCAGCCCCCACCGGGACAGGAACAATGAGCAGTTCTTC
d_gene: TRBD2; j_gene: TRBJ2-3; abundance: few; v_gene: TRBV18; CDR3aa: CASSLYTSGAGDTQYF; CDR3nt: TGTGCCAGCTCACTTTATACTAGCGGGGCTGGCGATACGCAGTATTTT
d_gene: .; j_gene: TRBJ1-1; abundance: .; v_gene: TRBV21-1; CDR3aa: CASSIPGMVNTEAFF; CDR3nt: TGTGCCAGCAGCATCCCAGGGATGGTGAACACTGAAGCTTTCTTT
d_gene: .; j_gene: TRBJ2-7; abundance: .; v_gene: TRBV28; CDR3aa: CASSPPTGTYEQYF; CDR3nt: TGTGCCAGCAGTCCCCCGACAGGAACCTACGAGCAGTACTTC
d_gene: TRBD1; j_gene: TRBJ1-2; abundance: few; v_gene: TRBV5-8; CDR3aa: CASSLDRGDYGYTF; CDR3nt: TGTGCCAGCAGCTTGGACAGGGGTGACTATGGCTACACCTTC
d_gene: .; j_gene: TRBJ2-1; abundance: .; v_gene: TRBV9; CDR3aa: CASSLEGAYNEQFF; CDR3nt: TGTGCCAGCAGCCTAGAGGGGGCCTACAATGAGCAGTTCTTC
d_gene: TRBD1; j_gene: TRBJ1-1; abundance: few; v_gene: TRBV11-2; CDR3aa: CASSPWTGGAFF; CDR3nt: TGTGCCAGCAGCCCTTGGACAGGGGGAGCTTTCTTT
d_gene: TRBD2; j_gene: TRBJ2-7; abundance: .; v_gene: TRBV6-5; CDR3aa: CASSEPGLARKQYF; CDR3nt: TGTGCCAGCAGTGAACCGGGACTAGCAAGAAAGCAGTACTTC
d_gene: .; j_gene: TRBJ1-4; abundance: few; v_gene: TRBV7-2; CDR3aa: CASSLREQPEKLFF; CDR3nt: TGTGCCAGCAGCCTCAGAGAACAGCCAGAAAAACTGTTTTTT
d_gene: .; j_gene: TRBJ2-3; abundance: .; v_gene: TRBV4-1; CDR3aa: CASSPPRAQRTDTQYF; CDR3nt: TGCGCCAGCAGCCCCCCGAGAGCCCAACGCACAGATACGCAGTATTTT
d_gene: .; j_gene: TRBJ1-2; abundance: .; v_gene: TRBV11-2; CDR3aa: CASSLVPRTGNYGYTF; CDR3nt: TGTGCCAGCAGCTTAGTTCCCCGAACAGGGAACTATGGCTACACCTTC
d_gene: TRBD1; j_gene: TRBJ2-2; abundance: few; v_gene: TRBV27; CDR3aa: CASSSPGQGSGELFF; CDR3nt: TGTGCCAGCAGTTCCCCGGGACAGGGGTCCGGGGAGCTGTTTTTT
d_gene: TRBD2; j_gene: TRBJ2-5; abundance: few; v_gene: TRBV7-2; CDR3aa: CASSFDSSGGRGAQYF; CDR3nt: TGTGCCAGCAGCTTTGATAGTAGCGGGGGACGGGGGGCCCAGTACTTC
d_gene: .; j_gene: TRBJ1-1; abundance: few; v_gene: TRBV6-5; CDR3aa: CASSKQANTEAFF; CDR3nt: TGTGCCAGCAGTAAACAGGCGAACACTGAAGCTTTCTTT
d_gene: .; j_gene: TRBJ2-7; abundance: few; v_gene: TRBV7-9; CDR3aa: CASSLIRGGEQYF; CDR3nt: TGTGCCAGCAGCTTAATTCGAGGTGGCGAGCAGTACTTC
d_gene: TRBD2; j_gene: TRBJ2-7; abundance: few; v_gene: TRBV5-1; CDR3aa: CASSSSGMSYEQYF; CDR3nt: TGCGCCAGCAGCTCTAGCGGGATGTCCTACGAGCAGTACTTC
d_gene: .; j_gene: TRBJ1-4; abundance: few; v_gene: TRBV29-1; CDR3aa: CSVSGPNEKLFF; CDR3nt: TGCAGCGTGAGCGGGCCAAATGAAAAACTGTTTTTT
d_gene: .; j_gene: TRBJ2-7; abundance: .; v_gene: TRBV30; CDR3aa: CAWSELRRGSYEQYF; CDR3nt: TGTGCCTGGAGTGAACTTCGACGGGGGTCCTACGAGCAGTACTTC
d_gene: TRBD1; j_gene: TRBJ2-1; abundance: few; v_gene: TRBV10-3; CDR3aa: CATDRTGLSPPGGNEQFF; CDR3nt: TGTGCCACCGATAGGACAGGGTTAAGCCCCCCAGGCGGCAATGAGCAGTTCTTC
d_gene: TRBD2; j_gene: TRBJ2-1; abundance: few; v_gene: TRBV2; CDR3aa: CASNLAVGNEQFF; CDR3nt: TGTGCCAGTAATCTAGCGGTGGGGAATGAGCAGTTCTTC
d_gene: .; j_gene: TRBJ1-5; abundance: .; v_gene: TRBV28; CDR3aa: CASSPFNQPQHF; CDR3nt: TGTGCCAGCAGTCCATTTAATCAGCCCCAGCATTTT
d_gene: .; j_gene: TRBJ1-2; abundance: .; v_gene: TRBV25-1; CDR3aa: CASSGRRGGYTF; CDR3nt: TGTGCCAGCAGTGGTCGGAGAGGGGGCTACACCTTC
d_gene: TRBD1; j_gene: TRBJ2-3; abundance: few; v_gene: TRBV29-1; CDR3aa: CSVGGQATDTQYF; CDR3nt: TGCAGCGTTGGGGGACAGGCCACAGATACGCAGTATTTT
d_gene: TRBD1; j_gene: TRBJ2-5; abundance: .; v_gene: TRBV7-9; CDR3aa: CASSPRSTGGRETQYF; CDR3nt: TGTGCCAGCAGCCCCAGATCTACAGGGGGCCGGGAGACCCAGTACTTC
d_gene: .; j_gene: TRBJ2-7; abundance: .; v_gene: TRBV5-1; CDR3aa: CASSLSQGGEQYF; CDR3nt: TGCGCCAGCAGCTTATCACAGGGTGGCGAGCAGTACTTC
d_gene: TRBD1; j_gene: TRBJ1-5; abundance: few; v_gene: TRBV2; CDR3aa: CASETGAGQPQHF; CDR3nt: TGTGCCAGCGAAACAGGGGCCGGCCAGCCCCAGCATTTT